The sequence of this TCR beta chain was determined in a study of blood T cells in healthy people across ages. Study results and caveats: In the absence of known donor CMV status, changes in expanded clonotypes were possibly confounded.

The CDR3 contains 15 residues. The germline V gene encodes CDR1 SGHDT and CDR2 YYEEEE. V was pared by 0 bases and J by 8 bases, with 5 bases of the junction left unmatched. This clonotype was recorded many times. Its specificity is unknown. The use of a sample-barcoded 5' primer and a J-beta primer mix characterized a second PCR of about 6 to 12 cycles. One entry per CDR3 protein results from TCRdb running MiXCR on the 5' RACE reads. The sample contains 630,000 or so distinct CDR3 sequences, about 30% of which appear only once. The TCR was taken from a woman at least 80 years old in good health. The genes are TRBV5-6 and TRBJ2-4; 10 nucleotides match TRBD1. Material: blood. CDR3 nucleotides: TGTGCCAGCAGCTTGGGGGGACAGGGGTTTGACATTCAGTACTTC. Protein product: CASSLGGQGFDIQYF. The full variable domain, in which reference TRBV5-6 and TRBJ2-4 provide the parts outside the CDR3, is DAGVTQSPTHLIKTRGQQVTLRCSPKSGHDTVSWYQQALGQGPQFIFQYYEEEERQRGNFPDRFSGHQFPNYSSELNVNALLLGDSALYLCASSLGGQGFDIQYFGAGTRLSVL.